This TCR beta chain was identified during a study of control samples from healthy donors and cancer patients. TCRdb's copy holds only in-frame clones and misses some; the assay was immunoSEQ multiplex PCR. Altogether more than 95,000 clones are present, roughly 92% being singletons, with the ten largest covering approximately 2.5%. Germline V CDR1 and CDR2: MDHEN, SYDVKM. The CDR3 covers 12 residues. The V end was cut by 7 bases, the J end by 4 bases, with 11 bases between. The V gene is TRBV28, the J gene TRBJ2-7; D unclear. This TCR came from a man aged 25-40 years in good health. The specimen sequenced was blood. CDR3 sequence: CASTSTRYEQYF. The CDR3 region has the DNA TGTGCCAGCACATCGACGAGGTACGAGCAGTACTTC. The full variable domain, with the rest looked up from reference TRBV28 and TRBJ2-7, is DVKVTQSSRYLVKRTGEKVFLECVQDMDHENMFWYRQDPGLGLRLIYFSYDVKMKEKGDIPEGYSVSREKKERFSLILESASTNQTSMYLCASTSTRYEQYFGPGTRLTVT.